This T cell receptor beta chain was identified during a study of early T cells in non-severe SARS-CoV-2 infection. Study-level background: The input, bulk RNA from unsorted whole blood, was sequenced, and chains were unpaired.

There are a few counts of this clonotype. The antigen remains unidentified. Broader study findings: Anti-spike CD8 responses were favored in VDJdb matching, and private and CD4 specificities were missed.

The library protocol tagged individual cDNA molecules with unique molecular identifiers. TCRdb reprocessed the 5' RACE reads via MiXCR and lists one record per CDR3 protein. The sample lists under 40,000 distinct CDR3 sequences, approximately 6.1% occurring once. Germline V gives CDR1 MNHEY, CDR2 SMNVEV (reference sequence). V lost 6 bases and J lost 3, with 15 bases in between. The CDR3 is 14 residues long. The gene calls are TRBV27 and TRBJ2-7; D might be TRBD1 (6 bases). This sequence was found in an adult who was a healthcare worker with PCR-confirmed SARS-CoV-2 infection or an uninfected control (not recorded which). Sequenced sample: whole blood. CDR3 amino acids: CASRLGTPFYEQYF. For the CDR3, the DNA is TGTGCCAGCAGACTCGGGACACCCTTCTACGAGCAGTACTTC.